A selection of T cell receptor beta chains follows, all from one sample in a study of blood T cell repertoires in COVID-19. Using immunoSEQ multiplex PCR, the repertoire was profiled, and TCRdb retains in-frame clones only, with some absent. The profile shows about 210,000 clones, about 86% of them singletons. What was sequenced was peripheral blood. These receptors were taken from a man over 45 with active or convalescent COVID-19. CDR3s leave out the opening cysteine and the closing phenylalanine or tryptophan. Each record gives: V gene, J gene, CDR3 protein.

TRBV14	TRBJ2-7	ASSQNYGLAGLGEQY
TRBV2	TRBJ1-5	ASSGDTGVLGPQH
TRBV19	TRBJ2-2	ASPGLGPGELF
TRBV21-1	TRBJ2-1	ASSLRLHRGTHYNEQF
TRBV2	TRBJ1-5	ASSEAFGTGAQH
TRBV11-2	TRBJ2-3	ASTVGEGLQGPQY
TRBV28	TRBJ2-7	ASIGAGLAGKGNGEQY
TRBV7-9	TRBJ2-1	ASSSAGARIDNEQF
TRBV5-1	TRBJ2-2	ASSLRMTGPTNTGELF
TRBV23-1	TRBJ2-3	ASSQPRHNTDTQY
TRBV6-1	TRBJ1-2	ASSEAGTGGFGGYT
TRBV11-2	TRBJ1-1	ASSLAGGLNTEAF
TRBV27	TRBJ2-1	ASSLLGLAGARSYNEQF
TRBV5-1	TRBJ1-1	ASSPAIQGVAF
TRBV18	TRBJ1-2	ASSPAPGGTYGYT
TRBV11-2	TRBJ1-2	ASSFTRDRGSSGYT
TRBV6-4	TRBJ2-1	ASSGGTGGYNEQF
TRBV12-5	TRBJ1-3	ASGSSNTIY
TRBV6-6	TRBJ1-1	ASRSGRDTEAF
TRBV19	TRBJ2-1	ASSGLAGWGDNEQF
TRBV27	TRBJ1-2	ASSFQAGNNYGYT
TRBV7-9	TRBJ2-2	ASSLYEVSGELF
TRBV19	TRBJ2-7	ASSSWGQGKNEQY
TRBV27	TRBJ2-3	ASSLLDGVESTDTQY
TRBV28	TRBJ1-2	ASSFGRGSGYT
TRBV30	TRBJ2-1	AWSVGGAVTYNEQF
TRBV11-2	TRBJ2-1	ASSLGGSGWSEQF
TRBV11-2	TRBJ2-7	ASSLESGSSYEQY
TRBV7-2	TRBJ2-7	ASSLAGLTYEQY